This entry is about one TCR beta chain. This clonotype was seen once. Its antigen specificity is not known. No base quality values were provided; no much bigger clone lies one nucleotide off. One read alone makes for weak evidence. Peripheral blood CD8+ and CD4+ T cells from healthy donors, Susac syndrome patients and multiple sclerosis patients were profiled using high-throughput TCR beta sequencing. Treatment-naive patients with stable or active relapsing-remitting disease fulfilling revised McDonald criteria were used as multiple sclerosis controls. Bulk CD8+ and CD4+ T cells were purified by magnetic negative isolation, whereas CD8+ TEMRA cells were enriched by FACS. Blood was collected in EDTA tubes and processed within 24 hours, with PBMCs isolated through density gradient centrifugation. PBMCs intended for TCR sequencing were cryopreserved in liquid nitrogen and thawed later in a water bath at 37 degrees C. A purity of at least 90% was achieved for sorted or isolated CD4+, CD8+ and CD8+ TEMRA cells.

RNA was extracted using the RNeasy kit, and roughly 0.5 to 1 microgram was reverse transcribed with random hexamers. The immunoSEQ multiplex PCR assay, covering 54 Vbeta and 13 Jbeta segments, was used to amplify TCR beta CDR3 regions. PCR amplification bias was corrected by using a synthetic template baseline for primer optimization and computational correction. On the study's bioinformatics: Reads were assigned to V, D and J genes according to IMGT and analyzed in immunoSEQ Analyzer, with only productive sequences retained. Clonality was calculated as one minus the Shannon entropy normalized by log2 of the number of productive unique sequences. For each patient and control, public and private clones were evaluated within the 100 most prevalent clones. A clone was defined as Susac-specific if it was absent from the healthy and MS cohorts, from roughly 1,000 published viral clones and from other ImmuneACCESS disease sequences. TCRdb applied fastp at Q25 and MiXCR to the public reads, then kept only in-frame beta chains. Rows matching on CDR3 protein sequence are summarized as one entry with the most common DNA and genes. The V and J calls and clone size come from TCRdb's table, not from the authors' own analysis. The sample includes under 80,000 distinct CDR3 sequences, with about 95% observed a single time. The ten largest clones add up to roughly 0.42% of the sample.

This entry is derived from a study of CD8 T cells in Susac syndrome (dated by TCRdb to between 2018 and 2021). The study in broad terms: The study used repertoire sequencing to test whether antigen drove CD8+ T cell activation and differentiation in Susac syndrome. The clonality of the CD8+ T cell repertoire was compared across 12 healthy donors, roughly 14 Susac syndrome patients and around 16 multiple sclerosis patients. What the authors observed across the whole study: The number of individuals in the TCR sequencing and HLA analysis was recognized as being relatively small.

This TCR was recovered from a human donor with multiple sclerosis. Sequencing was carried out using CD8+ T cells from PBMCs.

The CDR3 in this case is CASSSPTLGQETQYF. The DNA reads as follows: TGTGCCAGCAGTTCCCCGACTCTCGGCCAAGAGACCCAGTACTTC. Recombination joined TRBV12-3 or TRBV12-4 with TRBJ2-5; too little of a D gene remains to name it. The junction carries 13 bases between V and J, which are trimmed by 4 bases and 1 base respectively. The CDR3 holds 15 amino acids from the cysteine to the phenylalanine. Only the CDR3 portion is preserved as DNA: 45 bases, with reading frame beginning at the first base.